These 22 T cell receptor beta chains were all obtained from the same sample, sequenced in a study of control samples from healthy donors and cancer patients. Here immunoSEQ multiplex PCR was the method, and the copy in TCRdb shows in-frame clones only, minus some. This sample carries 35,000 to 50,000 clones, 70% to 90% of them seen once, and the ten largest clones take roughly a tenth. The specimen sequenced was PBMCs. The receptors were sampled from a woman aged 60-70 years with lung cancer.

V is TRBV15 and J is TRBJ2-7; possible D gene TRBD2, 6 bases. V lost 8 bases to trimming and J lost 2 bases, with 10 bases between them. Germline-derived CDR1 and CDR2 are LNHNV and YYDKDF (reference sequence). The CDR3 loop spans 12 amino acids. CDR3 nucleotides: TGTGCCACCCGGGACTGGACCTACGAGCAGTACTTC. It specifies CATRDWTYEQYF.

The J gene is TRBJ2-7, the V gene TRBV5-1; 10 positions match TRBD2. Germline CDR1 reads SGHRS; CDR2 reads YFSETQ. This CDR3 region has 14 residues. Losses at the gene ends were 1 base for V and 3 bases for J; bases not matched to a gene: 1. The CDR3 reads CASSLKREGYEQYF. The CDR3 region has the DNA TGCGCCAGCAGCTTGAAGCGGGAGGGCTACGAGCAGTACTTC.

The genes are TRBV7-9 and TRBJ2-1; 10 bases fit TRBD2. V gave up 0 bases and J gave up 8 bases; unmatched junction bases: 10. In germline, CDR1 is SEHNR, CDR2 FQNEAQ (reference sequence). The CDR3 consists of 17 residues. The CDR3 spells CASSLALAGDGSDEQFF. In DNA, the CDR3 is TGTGCCAGCAGCTTAGCTCTAGCGGGAGATGGGTCGGATGAGCAGTTCTTC.

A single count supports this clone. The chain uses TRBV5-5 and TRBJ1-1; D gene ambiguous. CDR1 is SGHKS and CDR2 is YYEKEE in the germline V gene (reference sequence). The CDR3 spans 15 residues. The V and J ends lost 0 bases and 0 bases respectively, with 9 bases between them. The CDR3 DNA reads TGTGCCAGCAGCTTGGCCTGGCCCCTGAACACTGAAGCTTTCTTT. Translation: CASSLAWPLNTEAFF.

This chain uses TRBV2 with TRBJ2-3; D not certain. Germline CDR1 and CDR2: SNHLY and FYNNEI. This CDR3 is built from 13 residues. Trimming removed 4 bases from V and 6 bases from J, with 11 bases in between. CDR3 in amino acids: CASSVLQRDTQYF. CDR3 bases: TGTGCCAGCAGTGTTCTCCAAAGGGATACGCAGTATTTT.

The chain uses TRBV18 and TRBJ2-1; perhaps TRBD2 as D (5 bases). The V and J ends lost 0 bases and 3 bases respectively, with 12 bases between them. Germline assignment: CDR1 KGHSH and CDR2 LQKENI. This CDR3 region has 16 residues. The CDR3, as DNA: TGTGCCAGCTCACCACCATGGTCCGGGGACTACAATGAGCAGTTCTTC. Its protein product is CASSPPWSGDYNEQFF.

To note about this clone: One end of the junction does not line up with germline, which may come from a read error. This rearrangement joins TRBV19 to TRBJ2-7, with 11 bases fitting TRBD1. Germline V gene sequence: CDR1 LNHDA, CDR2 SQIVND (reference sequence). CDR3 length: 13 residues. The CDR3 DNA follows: TGTGCCAGTAGTATCCGGGACAGGGGGACCATCCTTTTC. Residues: CASSIRDRGTILF.

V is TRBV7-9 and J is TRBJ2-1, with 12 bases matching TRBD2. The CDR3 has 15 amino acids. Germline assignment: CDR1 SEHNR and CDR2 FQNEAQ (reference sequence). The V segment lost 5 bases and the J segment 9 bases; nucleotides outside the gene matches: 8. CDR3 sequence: CASSETSGGWGEQFF. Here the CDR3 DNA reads TGTGCCAGCAGCGAGACTAGCGGGGGATGGGGTGAGCAGTTCTTC.

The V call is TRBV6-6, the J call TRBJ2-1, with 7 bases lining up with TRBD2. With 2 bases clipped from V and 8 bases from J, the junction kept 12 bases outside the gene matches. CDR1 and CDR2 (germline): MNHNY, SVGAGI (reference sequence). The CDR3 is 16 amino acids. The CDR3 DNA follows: TGTGCCAGCAGTTACGGTTTGGCGGGAGAGGACGATGAGCAGTTCTTC. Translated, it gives CASSYGLAGEDDEQFF.

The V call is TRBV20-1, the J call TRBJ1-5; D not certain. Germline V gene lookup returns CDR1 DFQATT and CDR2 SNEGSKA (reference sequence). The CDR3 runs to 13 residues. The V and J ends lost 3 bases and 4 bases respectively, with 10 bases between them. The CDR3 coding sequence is TGCAGTGCTAGTAGGCAGCAAAATCAGCCCCAGCATTTT. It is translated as CSASRQQNQPQHF.

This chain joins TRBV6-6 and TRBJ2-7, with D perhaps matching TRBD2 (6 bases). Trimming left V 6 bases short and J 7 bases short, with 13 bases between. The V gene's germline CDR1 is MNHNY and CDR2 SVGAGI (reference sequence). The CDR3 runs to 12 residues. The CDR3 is CASSPPGGEQYF. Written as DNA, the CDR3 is TGTGCCAGCAGCCCCCCAGGAGGGGAGCAGTACTTC.

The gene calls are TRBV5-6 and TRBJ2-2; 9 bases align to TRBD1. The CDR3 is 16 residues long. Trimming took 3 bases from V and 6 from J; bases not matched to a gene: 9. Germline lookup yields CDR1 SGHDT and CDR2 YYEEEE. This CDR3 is CASSSPGQGTSGELFF. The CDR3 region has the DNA TGTGCCAGCAGCTCTCCGGGACAGGGAACGTCCGGGGAGCTGTTTTTT.

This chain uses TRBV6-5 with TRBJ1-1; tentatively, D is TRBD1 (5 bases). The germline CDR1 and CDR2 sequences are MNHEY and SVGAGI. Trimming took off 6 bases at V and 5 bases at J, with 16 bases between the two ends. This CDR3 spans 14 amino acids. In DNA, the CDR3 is TGTGCCAGCAGAAAGGGGCCCCTGAGGACTGAAGCTTTCTTT. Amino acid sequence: CASRKGPLRTEAFF.

The chain's CDR3 is CASSGSQGETQYF. The CDR3, as DNA: TGTGCCAGCAGTGGATCGCAGGGAGAGACCCAGTACTTC. The chain links TRBV2 to TRBJ2-5, with a possible D match to TRBD1 (5 bases). Trimming took 4 bases from V and 4 from J, leaving 10 bases between them. Germline assignment: CDR1 SNHLY and CDR2 FYNNEI. The CDR3 is made up of 13 amino acids. Combining the CDR3 with reference TRBV2 and TRBJ2-5 gives the whole variable domain EPEVTQTPSHQVTQMGQEVILRCVPISNHLYFYWYRQILGQKVEFLVSFYNNEISEKSEIFDDQFSVERPDGSNFTLKIRSTKLEDSAMYFCASSGSQGETQYFGPGTRLLVL.

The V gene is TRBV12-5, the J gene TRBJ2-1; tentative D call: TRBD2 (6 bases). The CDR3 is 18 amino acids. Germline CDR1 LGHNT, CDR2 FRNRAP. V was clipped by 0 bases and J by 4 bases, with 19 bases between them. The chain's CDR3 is CASGLVLERGTGYNEQFF. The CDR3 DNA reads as TGTGCTAGTGGTTTGGTACTAGAGCGCGGGACCGGATACAATGAGCAGTTCTTC.

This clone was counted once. The CDR3: CASSYPGSNYGYTF. Here the CDR3 DNA reads TGTGCCAGCAGTTACCCAGGGTCTAACTATGGCTACACCTTC. The chain uses TRBV6-5 and TRBJ1-2; the D gene is possibly TRBD1 (5 bases). This CDR3 is 14 amino acids long. Trimming removed 2 bases from V and 0 bases from J, with 7 bases in between. Germline V gene sequence: CDR1 MNHEY, CDR2 SVGAGI.

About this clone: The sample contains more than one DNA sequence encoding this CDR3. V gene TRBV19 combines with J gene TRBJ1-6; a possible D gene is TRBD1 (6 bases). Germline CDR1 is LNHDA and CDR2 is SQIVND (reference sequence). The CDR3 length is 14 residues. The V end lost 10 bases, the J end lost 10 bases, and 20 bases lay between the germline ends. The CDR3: CATKSRGGSSPLHF. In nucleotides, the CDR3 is TGTGCCACAAAATCAAGGGGGGGCAGCTCACCCCTCCACTTT.

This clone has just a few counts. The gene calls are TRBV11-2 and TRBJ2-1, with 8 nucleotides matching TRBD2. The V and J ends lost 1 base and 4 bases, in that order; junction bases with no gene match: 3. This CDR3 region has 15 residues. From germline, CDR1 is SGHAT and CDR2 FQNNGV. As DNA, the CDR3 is TGTGCCAGCAGCTTAGCAGCGGGAGTGTACAATGAGCAGTTCTTC. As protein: CASSLAAGVYNEQFF.

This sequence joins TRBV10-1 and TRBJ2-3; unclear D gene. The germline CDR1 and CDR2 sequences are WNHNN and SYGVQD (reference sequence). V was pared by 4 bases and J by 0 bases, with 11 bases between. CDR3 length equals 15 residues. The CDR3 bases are TGCGCCAGCAGTGCGGGCAGGTTTAGCACAGATACGCAGTATTTT. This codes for CASSAGRFSTDTQYF.

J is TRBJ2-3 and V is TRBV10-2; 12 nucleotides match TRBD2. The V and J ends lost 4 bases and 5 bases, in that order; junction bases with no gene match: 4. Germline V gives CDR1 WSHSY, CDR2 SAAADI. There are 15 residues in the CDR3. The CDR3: CASSGLAGVGDTQYF. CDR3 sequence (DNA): TGCGCCAGCAGTGGACTAGCGGGAGTGGGAGATACGCAGTATTTT.

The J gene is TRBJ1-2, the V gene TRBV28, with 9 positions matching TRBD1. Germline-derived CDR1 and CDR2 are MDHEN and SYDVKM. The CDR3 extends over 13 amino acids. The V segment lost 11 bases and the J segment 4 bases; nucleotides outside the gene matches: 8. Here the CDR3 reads CAVQQGAIYGYTF. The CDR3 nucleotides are TGTGCCGTGCAACAGGGGGCGATCTATGGCTACACCTTC.

Written as DNA, the CDR3 is TGTGCCAGCACTACGGGTTCCAAGGGGTACAATGAGCAGTTCTTC. Amino acids: CASTTGSKGYNEQFF. The chain combines TRBV7-6 with TRBJ2-1; D is perhaps TRBD1 (5 bases). Trimming took 7 bases from V and 4 from J, leaving 17 bases between them. This CDR3 region has 15 residues. Germline V gene lookup returns CDR1 SGHVS and CDR2 FNYEAQ.